The entry below gives a single T cell receptor (beta chain) sequence along with its context. The CDR3 is 14 amino acids. CDR1 LNHDA and CDR2 SQIVND come from the germline V gene (reference sequence). After removal of 4 bases from V and 2 bases from J, the junction contained 4 bases not matched to a gene. This entry is derived from a study of OX40 agonist ivuxolimab in advanced cancers. On the study more broadly: Aged roughly 23 to 79 with a mean of 60 years, they were 82.7% male.

Clones were read by immunoSEQ multiplex PCR, and TCRdb kept only the in-frame ones, dropping some. The data hold some 90,000 clones, with around 86% observed a single time. This chain joins TRBV19 and TRBJ2-5, with 7 nucleotides matching TRBD1. The receptor was derived from an adult with an advanced solid tumor such as melanoma, head and neck, liver or kidney cancer. The sequencing here drew on CD4+ or CD8+ T cells sorted from blood, taken in a trial of the OX40 agonist ivuxolimab. The DNA of the CDR3 is TGTGCCAGTAGTAAAGGGACAGCACAAGAGACCCAGTACTTC. Its protein product is CASSKGTAQETQYF. Filled out from reference TRBV19 and TRBJ2-5, the complete variable domain reads DGGITQSPKYLFRKEGQNVTLSCEQNLNHDAMYWYRQDPGQGLRLIYYSQIVNDFQKGDIAEGYSVSREKKESFPLTVTSAQKNPTAFYLCASSKGTAQETQYFGPGTRLLVL.